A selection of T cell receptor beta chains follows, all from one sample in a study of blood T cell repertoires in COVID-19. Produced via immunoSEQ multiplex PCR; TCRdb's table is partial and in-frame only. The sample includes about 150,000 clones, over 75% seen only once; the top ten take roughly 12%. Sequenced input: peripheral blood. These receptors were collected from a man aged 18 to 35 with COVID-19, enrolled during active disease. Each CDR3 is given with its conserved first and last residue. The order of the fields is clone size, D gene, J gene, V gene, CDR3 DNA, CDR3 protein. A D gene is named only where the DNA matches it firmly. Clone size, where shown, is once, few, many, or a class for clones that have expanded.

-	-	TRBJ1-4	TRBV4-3	TGCGCCAGCAGCCAAGATGGGGGGGAATCTAATGAAAAACTGTTTTTT	CASSQDGGESNEKLFF
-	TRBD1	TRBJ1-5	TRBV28	TGTGCCAGCCATTGGGGACAGACTAATCAGCCCCAGCATTTT	CASHWGQTNQPQHF
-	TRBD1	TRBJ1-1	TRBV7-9	TGTGCCAGCAGCTTAGTGTTCAGGGGGCTAATGAACACTGAAGCTTTCTTT	CASSLVFRGLMNTEAFF
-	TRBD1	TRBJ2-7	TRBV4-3	TGCGCCAGCAGCCAAGAATTAGGGGGCCGACACGGCGAGCAGTACTTC	CASSQELGGRHGEQYF
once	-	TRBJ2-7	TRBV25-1	TGTGCCAGCAGTATGGGCGGGGCCCATGTCTCCTACGAGCAGTACTTC	CASSMGGAHVSYEQYF
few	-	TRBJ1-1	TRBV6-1	TGTGCCAGCAGTGAATGGTATACCGGGAACACTGAAGCTTTCTTT	CASSEWYTGNTEAFF
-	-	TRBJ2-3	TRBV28	TGTGCCAGCAGTAGACTGAGGAACCGCAGAGATACGCAGTATTTT	CASSRLRNRRDTQYF
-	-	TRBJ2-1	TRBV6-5	TGTGCCAGCTCTAGCGAACGGTCCAATGAGCAGTTCTTC	CASSSERSNEQFF
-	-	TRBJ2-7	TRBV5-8	TGTGCCAGCAGCTTGGGCGGGATGACCTACGAGCAGTACTTC	CASSLGGMTYEQYF
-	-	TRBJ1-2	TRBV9	TGTGCCAGCAGCCAATCCCCCTCCGGCTATGGCTACACCTTC	CASSQSPSGYGYTF
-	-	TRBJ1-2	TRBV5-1	TGCGCCAGCAGCTTCCAGGGGACCGACTATGGCTACACCTTC	CASSFQGTDYGYTF
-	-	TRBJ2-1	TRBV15	TGTGCCACCAGCACCAAGCAGGGGAATGGCTACAATGAGCAGTTCTTC	CATSTKQGNGYNEQFF
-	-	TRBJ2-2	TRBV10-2	TGCGCCAGCAGTCGGGGAGACGGGGAGCTGTTTTTT	CASSRGDGELFF
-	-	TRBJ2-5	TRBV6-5	TGTGCCAGCAGCCGTCTAGGGGCAGAGACCCAGTACTTC	CASSRLGAETQYF
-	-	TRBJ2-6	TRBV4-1	TGCGCCAGCAGCCTAGCCCCGGCTGGGGCCAACGTCCTGACTTTC	CASSLAPAGANVLTF
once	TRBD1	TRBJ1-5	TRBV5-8	TGTGCCAGCAGCTTTGGGACAGGGAATCAGCCCCAGCATTTT	CASSFGTGNQPQHF
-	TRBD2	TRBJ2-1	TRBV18	TGTGCCAGCTCACCCCAGCGGGGAGTTGAAAATGAGCAGTTCTTC	CASSPQRGVENEQFF
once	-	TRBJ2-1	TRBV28	TGTGCCAGCAGTGCTGAACTCCCGCAGCAGTTCTTC	CASSAELPQQFF
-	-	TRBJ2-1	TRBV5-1	TGCGCCAGCAGCTCTCAATCATTCAGGGACAATGAGCAGTTCTTC	CASSSQSFRDNEQFF
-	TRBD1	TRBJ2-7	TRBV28	TGTGCCAGCAGTCCCGGACAGGCTCACTCCTACGAGCAGTACTTC	CASSPGQAHSYEQYF
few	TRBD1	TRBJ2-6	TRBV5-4	TGTGCCAGCAGCTCCACCGGGACAGGGGGGTACTCTGGGGCCAACGTCCTGACTTTC	CASSSTGTGGYSGANVLTF
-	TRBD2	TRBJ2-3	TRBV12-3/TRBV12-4	TGTGCCAGCAGGACTAGCGGGAGCGATACGCAGTATTTT	CASRTSGSDTQYF
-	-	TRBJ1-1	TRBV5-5	TGTGCCAGCAGCCCTCAGGGGATGGATGAAGCTTTCTTT	CASSPQGMDEAFF
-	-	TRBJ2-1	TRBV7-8	TGTGCCAGCAGCATGGGACTTTACAATGAGCAGTTCTTC	CASSMGLYNEQFF
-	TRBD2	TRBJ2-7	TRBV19	TGTGCCAGTAGTAGCGGGAGGGCCGTCGAGCAGTACTTC	CASSSGRAVEQYF
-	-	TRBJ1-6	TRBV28	TGTGCCAGCAGCTTCGGTTCACCCCTCCACTTT	CASSFGSPLHF
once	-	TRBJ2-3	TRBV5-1	TGCGCCAGCAGCTCGCACATCGGGGATACGCAGTATTTT	CASSSHIGDTQYF
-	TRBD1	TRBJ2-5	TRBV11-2	TGTGCCAGCAGCCTCACCGGGACAGAGCAAGAGACCCAGTACTTC	CASSLTGTEQETQYF
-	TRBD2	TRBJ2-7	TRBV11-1	TGTGCCAGCAGCTTAGAGCTAGCGGGAGAATACGAGCAGTACTTC	CASSLELAGEYEQYF
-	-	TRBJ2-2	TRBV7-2	TGTGCCAGCAGCTTAGTCCCAGGCTCGAACACCGGGGAGCTGTTTTTT	CASSLVPGSNTGELFF
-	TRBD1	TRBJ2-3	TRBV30	TGTGCCTGGAGTGCCCCCGGGACAGTCACAGATACGCAGTATTTT	CAWSAPGTVTDTQYF
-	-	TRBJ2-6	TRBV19	TGTGCCAGTAGTGGCCTCTCTGGGGCCAACGTCCTGACTTTC	CASSGLSGANVLTF
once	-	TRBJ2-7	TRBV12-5	TGTGCTAGTGCCCGTGGCGACACCTACGAGCAGTACTTC	CASARGDTYEQYF
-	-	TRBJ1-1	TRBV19	TGTGCCAGTAGTCTCCTTGGACAGAACACTGAAGCTTTCTTT	CASSLLGQNTEAFF
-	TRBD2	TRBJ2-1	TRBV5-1	TGCGCCAGCAGCCCCCCCCTAGCGGGAGCAACCTACAATGAGCAGTTCTTC	CASSPPLAGATYNEQFF
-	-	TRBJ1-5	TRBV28	TGTGCCAGCGGGTTGAGGGATCAGCCCCAGCATTTT	CASGLRDQPQHF
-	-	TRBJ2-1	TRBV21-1	TGTGCCAGCAGCAAAGCACTAGCGGGAGGCATGGGTGAGCAGTTCTTC	CASSKALAGGMGEQFF
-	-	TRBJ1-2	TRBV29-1	TGCAGCGTTGAAGCCAGTACAGCAATGGGTAACTATGGCTACACCTTC	CSVEASTAMGNYGYTF
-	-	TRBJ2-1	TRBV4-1	TGCGCCAGCAGCCAAGTCCTTAATGAGCAGTTCTTC	CASSQVLNEQFF
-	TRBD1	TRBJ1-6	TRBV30	TGTGCCTGGGACCACGTAGACAGGGCTAACTCACCCCTCCACTTT	CAWDHVDRANSPLHF